Listed below are T cell receptor beta chains from one sample, sequenced in a study. A single record per CDR3 protein comes from TCRdb applying MiXCR to the 5' RACE reads. The table shows approximately 7,000 distinct CDR3 sequences, with about three quarters occurring only once. Material for sequencing was tumor-infiltrating Tregs sorted from the breast tumor. Every receptor here comes from a female donor with breast cancer. Each CDR3 is given without its conserved first and last residue. Fields, in order: J gene, clone size, V gene, CDR3 protein. Not all rows give a size; the values are once, few, many and, for expanded clones, a class.

J gene: TRBJ2-7; clone size: NA; V gene: TRBV7-2; CDR3 protein: ASSPGLAGREQY
J gene: TRBJ2-5; clone size: NA; V gene: TRBV29-1; CDR3 protein: SVAGTRQETQY
J gene: TRBJ2-1; clone size: NA; V gene: TRBV20-1; CDR3 protein: SADLARSNEQC
J gene: TRBJ2-7; clone size: NA; V gene: TRBV20-1; CDR3 protein: SARRQGGVYEQY
J gene: TRBJ1-2; clone size: NA; V gene: TRBV12-5; CDR3 protein: ASGPGQGADYGYT
J gene: TRBJ2-2; clone size: NA; V gene: TRBV6-1; CDR3 protein: ASSVASGSGAGELF
J gene: TRBJ2-7; clone size: NA; V gene: TRBV5-6; CDR3 protein: ASSTTGQGYEQY
J gene: TRBJ1-5; clone size: NA; V gene: TRBV5-6; CDR3 protein: ASSLGDSSNQPQH
J gene: TRBJ2-7; clone size: NA; V gene: TRBV20-1; CDR3 protein: SADIAGRLDYEQY
J gene: TRBJ2-7; clone size: NA; V gene: TRBV19; CDR3 protein: ASSIGLADGEQY
J gene: TRBJ2-7; clone size: NA; V gene: TRBV2; CDR3 protein: ASSLGTADIYEQY
J gene: TRBJ2-1; clone size: NA; V gene: TRBV11-3; CDR3 protein: ASSPAGGVYNEQF
J gene: TRBJ2-3; clone size: NA; V gene: TRBV20-1; CDR3 protein: SATITDTQY
J gene: TRBJ1-1; clone size: once; V gene: TRBV5-6; CDR3 protein: ASSFTGDTEAF
J gene: TRBJ1-2; clone size: few; V gene: TRBV7-2; CDR3 protein: ASSLGQGQWYGYT
J gene: TRBJ2-1; clone size: NA; V gene: TRBV5-1; CDR3 protein: ASSTGQGGNEQF
J gene: TRBJ2-7; clone size: NA; V gene: TRBV20-1; CDR3 protein: SAETGSSTYEQY
J gene: TRBJ2-6; clone size: NA; V gene: TRBV7-9; CDR3 protein: ASSISVSGANVLT
J gene: TRBJ2-2; clone size: NA; V gene: TRBV29-1; CDR3 protein: SVGPAEGELF
J gene: TRBJ2-3; clone size: NA; V gene: TRBV20-1; CDR3 protein: SARKGGGTDTQY
J gene: TRBJ1-5; clone size: once; V gene: TRBV6-2/TRBV6-3; CDR3 protein: ASSFADQPQH
J gene: TRBJ2-7; clone size: NA; V gene: TRBV6-6; CDR3 protein: ASSYGAGGTDEQY
J gene: TRBJ1-1; clone size: large; V gene: TRBV20-1; CDR3 protein: SAYRGLAEAF
J gene: TRBJ2-1; clone size: NA; V gene: TRBV9; CDR3 protein: ASSITAGRNYNEQF
J gene: TRBJ1-3; clone size: NA; V gene: TRBV6-5; CDR3 protein: ASSKTHGRSGNTIY
J gene: TRBJ2-7; clone size: NA; V gene: TRBV5-4; CDR3 protein: ASSVSLGNSYEQY
J gene: TRBJ2-5; clone size: NA; V gene: TRBV7-3; CDR3 protein: ASGQQETQY
J gene: TRBJ2-5; clone size: NA; V gene: TRBV7-7; CDR3 protein: ASSSNPAETQY
J gene: TRBJ2-7; clone size: NA; V gene: TRBV4-1; CDR3 protein: ASSQGRTGAYEQY
J gene: TRBJ2-1; clone size: NA; V gene: TRBV9; CDR3 protein: ASSVDPPSGIYNEQF
J gene: TRBJ1-2; clone size: NA; V gene: TRBV6-5; CDR3 protein: ASSPDVLRGYT
J gene: TRBJ2-2; clone size: NA; V gene: TRBV6-2/TRBV6-3; CDR3 protein: ASTQQGENTGELF
J gene: TRBJ2-1; clone size: NA; V gene: TRBV20-1; CDR3 protein: SATFQVEQF
J gene: TRBJ1-1; clone size: NA; V gene: TRBV20-1; CDR3 protein: SAREQGSEAF
J gene: TRBJ2-1; clone size: NA; V gene: TRBV7-2; CDR3 protein: ASSPIQEQF
J gene: TRBJ2-7; clone size: NA; V gene: TRBV6-1; CDR3 protein: ASSYSPEGYEQY
J gene: TRBJ1-6; clone size: NA; V gene: TRBV6-5; CDR3 protein: ASSAAGNSPLH
J gene: TRBJ2-7; clone size: NA; V gene: TRBV12-3/TRBV12-4; CDR3 protein: ASSIGQGWYEQY
J gene: TRBJ2-7; clone size: NA; V gene: TRBV6-1; CDR3 protein: ATGGGSSSYEQY